These 7 T cell receptor beta chains were all obtained from the same sample, sequenced in a study of regulatory T cells in long-lasting Graves disease. Indicated time point: newly diagnosed GD, antithyroid drugs for less than 3 months. With RNA extracted from PBMCs as input, the TCR library was made. Construction of TCR beta libraries relied on iRepertoire HTBI primers and on Arm-PCR targeting CDR3 regions. Each CDR3 protein gets one entry after TCRdb re-called the multiplex PCR reads with MiXCR. The sample carries hundreds of thousands of distinct CDR3 sequences, about 13% recorded once. The same sample was also used in a study of T cells in Graves' hyperthyroidism and ophthalmopathy.

Specimen: peripheral blood mononuclear cells (PBMCs), collected at new diagnosis, from a patient treated with antithyroid drugs. These receptors originate from a man aged 25-45 years with Graves disease.

The chain joins TRBV5-1 to TRBJ2-5, with D uncertain. The CDR3 loop spans 14 amino acids. Trimming took 0 bases from V and 4 from J, leaving 10 bases between them. CDR1 is SGHRS, CDR2 YFSETQ, per germline. The CDR3 coding sequence is TGCGCCAGCAGCTTGGAGGCGGTAGCAGAGACCCAGTACTTC. This codes for CASSLEAVAETQYF.

Many counts were recorded for this clonotype. V and J are TRBV12-3 or TRBV12-4 and TRBJ2-7; 14 positions agree with TRBD2. The length of the CDR3 is 16 residues. V lost 6 bases and J lost 7; bases outside the gene matches: 11. CDR3 amino acids: CASSRGGLAGDGEQYF. For the CDR3, the DNA is TGTGCCAGCAGCCGCGGGGGACTAGCGGGAGATGGAGAGCAGTACTTC.

This clonotype was counted between two and nine times. This chain links TRBV9 with TRBJ2-3; 8 bases match TRBD2. With V trimmed by 4 bases and J by 4 bases, 8 bases remained unmatched. The V gene's germline CDR1 is SGDLS and CDR2 YYNGEE. CDR3 length equals 15 residues. The CDR3 DNA is TGTGCCAGCAGCCTCGGACTAGCTTCATCAGATACGCAGTATTTT. Translated, it gives CASSLGLASSDTQYF. The whole variable domain, filled in from reference TRBV9 and TRBJ2-3, reads DSGVTQTPKHLITATGQRVTLRCSPRSGDLSVYWYQQSLDQGLQFLIQYYNGEERAKGNILERFSAQQFPDLHSELNLSSLELGDSALYFCASSLGLASSDTQYFGPGTRLTVL.

There are many counts of this clonotype. This CDR3 reads CSARWGTSVHLGTDTQYF. The CDR3, as DNA: TGCAGTGCTCGATGGGGGACTAGCGTTCACTTGGGCACAGATACGCAGTATTTT. The chain recombines TRBV20-1 with TRBJ2-3, with 10 bases lining up with TRBD2. Germline V gene lookup returns CDR1 DFQATT and CDR2 SNEGSKA (reference sequence). The trim removed 5 bases at V and 1 base at J, leaving 15 bases unmatched. This CDR3 spans 18 amino acids.

This clonotype has just a few counts. V usage is TRBV2 and J usage is TRBJ1-2; no clear D gene. The V and J ends lost 4 bases and 4 bases respectively, with 7 bases between them. Germline V gene sequence: CDR1 SNHLY, CDR2 FYNNEI. CDR3 size: 12 residues. CDR3 loop: CASSGSIYGYTF. CDR3 nucleotides: TGTGCCAGCAGTGGCAGCATCTATGGCTACACCTTC.

On this clonotype: The CDR3 end shows no conserved phenylalanine or tryptophan, and so a read error is likely. The chain couples TRBV20-1 to TRBJ1-6; D possibly corresponds to TRBD1 (5 bases). Germline-derived CDR1 and CDR2 are DFQATT and SNEGSKA (reference sequence). Trimming took off 6 bases at V and 5 bases at J, with 14 bases between the two ends. There are 14 residues in the CDR3. The CDR3, as DNA: TGCAGTGCCCCCTCCGTAGGGGATAATTCACCCCTCCACCTT. It is translated as CSAPSVGDNSPLHL.

This clonotype has ten or more counts. The chain has TRBV7-2 and TRBJ2-1, with D uncertain. The V end lost 4 bases, the J end lost 15 bases, and 13 bases lay between the germline ends. Germline CDR1 is SGHTA and CDR2 is FQGNSA. The CDR3 length is 11 residues. The CDR3 spells CASSSSRVSFF. The CDR3 DNA reads as TGTGCCAGCAGCTCATCTAGGGTGTCGTTCTTC.